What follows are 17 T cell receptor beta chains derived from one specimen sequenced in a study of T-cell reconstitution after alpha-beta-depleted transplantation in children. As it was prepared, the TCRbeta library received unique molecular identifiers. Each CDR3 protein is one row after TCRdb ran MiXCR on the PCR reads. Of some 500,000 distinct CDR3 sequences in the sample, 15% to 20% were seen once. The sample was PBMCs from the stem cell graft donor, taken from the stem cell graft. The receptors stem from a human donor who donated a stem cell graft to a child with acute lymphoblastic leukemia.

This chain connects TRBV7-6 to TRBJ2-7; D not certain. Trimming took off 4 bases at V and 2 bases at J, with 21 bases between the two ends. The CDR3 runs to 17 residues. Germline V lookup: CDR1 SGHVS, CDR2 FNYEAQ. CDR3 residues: CASSSYPVDTAAYEQYF. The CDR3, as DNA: TGTGCCAGCAGCTCCTACCCCGTCGACACCGCTGCCTACGAGCAGTACTTC.

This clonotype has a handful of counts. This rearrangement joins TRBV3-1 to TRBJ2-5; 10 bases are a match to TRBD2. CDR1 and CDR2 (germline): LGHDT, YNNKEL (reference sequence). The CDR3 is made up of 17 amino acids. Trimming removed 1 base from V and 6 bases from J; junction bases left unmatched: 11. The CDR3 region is CASSQVLAGVVPKTQYF. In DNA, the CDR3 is TGTGCCAGCAGCCAAGTGCTAGCGGGAGTTGTTCCCAAGACCCAGTACTTC.

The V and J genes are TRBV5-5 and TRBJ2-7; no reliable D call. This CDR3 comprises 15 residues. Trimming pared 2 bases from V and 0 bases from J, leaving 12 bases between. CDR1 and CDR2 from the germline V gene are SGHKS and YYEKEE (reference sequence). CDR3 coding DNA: TGTGCCAGCAGCTTATTAGCCCTGAGCTCCTACGAGCAGTACTTC. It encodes CASSLLALSSYEQYF.

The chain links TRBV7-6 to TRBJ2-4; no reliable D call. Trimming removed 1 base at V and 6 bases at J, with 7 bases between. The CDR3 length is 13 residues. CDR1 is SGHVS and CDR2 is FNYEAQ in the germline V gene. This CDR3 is CASSLGPRNIQYF. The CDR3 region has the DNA TGTGCCAGCAGCTTAGGGCCCAGAAACATTCAGTACTTC.

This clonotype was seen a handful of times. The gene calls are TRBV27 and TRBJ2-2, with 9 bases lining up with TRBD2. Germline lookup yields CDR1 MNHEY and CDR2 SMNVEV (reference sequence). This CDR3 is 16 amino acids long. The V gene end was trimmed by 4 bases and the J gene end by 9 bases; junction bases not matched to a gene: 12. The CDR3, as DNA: TGTGCCAGCAGTTCGTGGGCTAGCGGGAATGTCAGGGAGCTGTTTTTT. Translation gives CASSSWASGNVRELFF.

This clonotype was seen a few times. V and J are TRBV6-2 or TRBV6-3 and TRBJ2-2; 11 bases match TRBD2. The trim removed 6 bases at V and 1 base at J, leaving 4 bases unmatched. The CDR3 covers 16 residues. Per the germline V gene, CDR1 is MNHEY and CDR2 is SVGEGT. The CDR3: CASSPGLAVNTGELFF. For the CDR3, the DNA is TGTGCCAGCAGCCCGGGACTAGCGGTGAACACCGGGGAGCTGTTTTTT.

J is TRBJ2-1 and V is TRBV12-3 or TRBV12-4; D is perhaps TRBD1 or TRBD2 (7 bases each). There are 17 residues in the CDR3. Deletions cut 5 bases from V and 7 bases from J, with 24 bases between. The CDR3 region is CASSPRQGPSRGNEQFF. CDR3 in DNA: TGTGCCAGCAGTCCGCGACAGGGCCCTTCGCGGGGGAATGAGCAGTTCTTC.

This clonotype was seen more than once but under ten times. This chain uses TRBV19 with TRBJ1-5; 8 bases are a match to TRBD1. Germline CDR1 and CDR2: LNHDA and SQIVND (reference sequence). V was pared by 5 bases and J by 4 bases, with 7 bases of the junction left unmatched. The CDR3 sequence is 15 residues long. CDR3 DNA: TGTGCCAGTAGTCAGCGACAGGGGAGGAATCAGCCCCAGCATTTT. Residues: CASSQRQGRNQPQHF. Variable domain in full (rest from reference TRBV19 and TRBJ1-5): DGGITQSPKYLFRKEGQNVTLSCEQNLNHDAMYWYRQDPGQGLRLIYYSQIVNDFQKGDIAEGYSVSREKKESFPLTVTSAQKNPTAFYLCASSQRQGRNQPQHFGDGTRLSIL.

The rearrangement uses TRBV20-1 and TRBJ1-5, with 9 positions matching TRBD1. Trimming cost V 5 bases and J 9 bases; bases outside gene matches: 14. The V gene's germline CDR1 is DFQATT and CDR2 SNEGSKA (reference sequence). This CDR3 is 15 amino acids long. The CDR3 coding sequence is TGCAGTGCTGGGGGGACCGGGACAGGGTATAGGCCCCAGCATTTT. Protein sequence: CSAGGTGTGYRPQHF.

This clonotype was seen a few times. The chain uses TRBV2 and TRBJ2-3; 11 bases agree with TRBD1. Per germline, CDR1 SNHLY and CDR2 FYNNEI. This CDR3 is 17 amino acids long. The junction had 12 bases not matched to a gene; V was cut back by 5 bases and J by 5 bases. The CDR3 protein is CASSILRQDRGQDTQYF. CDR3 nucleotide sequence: TGTGCCAGCAGTATTTTGCGTCAGGACAGGGGGCAAGATACGCAGTATTTT. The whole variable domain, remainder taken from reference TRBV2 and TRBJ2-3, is EPEVTQTPSHQVTQMGQEVILRCVPISNHLYFYWYRQILGQKVEFLVSFYNNEISEKSEIFDDQFSVERPDGSNFTLKIRSTKLEDSAMYFCASSILRQDRGQDTQYFGPGTRLTVL.

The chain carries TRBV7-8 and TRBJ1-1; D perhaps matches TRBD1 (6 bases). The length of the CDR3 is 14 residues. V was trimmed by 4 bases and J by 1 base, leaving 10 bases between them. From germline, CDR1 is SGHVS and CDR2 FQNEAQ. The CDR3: CASSSGQRNTEAFF. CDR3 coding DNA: TGTGCCAGCAGCTCCGGACAGAGGAACACTGAAGCTTTCTTT.

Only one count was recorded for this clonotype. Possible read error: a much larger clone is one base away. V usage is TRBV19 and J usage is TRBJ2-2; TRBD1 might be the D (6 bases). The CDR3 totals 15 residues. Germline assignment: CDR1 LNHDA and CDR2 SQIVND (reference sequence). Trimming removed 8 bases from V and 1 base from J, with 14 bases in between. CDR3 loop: CASSDRWLNTGELFF. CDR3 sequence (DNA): TGTGCCAGTTCCGACAGGTGGCTGAACACCGGGGAGCTGTTTTTT.

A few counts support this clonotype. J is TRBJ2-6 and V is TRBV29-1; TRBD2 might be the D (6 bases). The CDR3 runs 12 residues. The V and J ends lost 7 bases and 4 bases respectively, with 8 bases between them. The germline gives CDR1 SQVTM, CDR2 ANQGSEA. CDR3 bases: TGCAGCGCCCTAGCGGGGGCCAACGTCCTGACTTTC. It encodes CSALAGANVLTF.

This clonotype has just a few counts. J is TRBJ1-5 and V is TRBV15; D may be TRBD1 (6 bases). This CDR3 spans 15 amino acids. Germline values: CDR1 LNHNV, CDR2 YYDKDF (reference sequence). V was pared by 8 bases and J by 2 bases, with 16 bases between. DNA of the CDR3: TGTGCCACCCACGACAGGATGGTGGGCAATCAGCCCCAGCATTTT. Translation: CATHDRMVGNQPQHF.

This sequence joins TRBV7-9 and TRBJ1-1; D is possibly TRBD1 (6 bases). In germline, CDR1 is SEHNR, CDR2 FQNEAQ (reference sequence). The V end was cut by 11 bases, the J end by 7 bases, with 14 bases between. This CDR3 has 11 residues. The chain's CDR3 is CAGQRDREAFF. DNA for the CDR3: TGTGCCGGACAGAGGGACCGTGAAGCTTTCTTT.

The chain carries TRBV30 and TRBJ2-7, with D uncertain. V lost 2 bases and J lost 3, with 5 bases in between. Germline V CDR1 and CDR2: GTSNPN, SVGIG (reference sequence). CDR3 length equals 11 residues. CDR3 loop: CAWSPDYEQYF. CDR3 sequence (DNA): TGTGCCTGGAGTCCAGACTACGAGCAGTACTTC. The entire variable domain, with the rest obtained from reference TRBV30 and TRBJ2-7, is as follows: SQTIHQWPATLVQPVGSPLSLECTVEGTSNPNLYWYRQAAGRGLQLLFYSVGIGQISSEVPQNLSASRPQDRQFILSSKKLLLSDSGFYLCAWSPDYEQYFGPGTRLTVT.

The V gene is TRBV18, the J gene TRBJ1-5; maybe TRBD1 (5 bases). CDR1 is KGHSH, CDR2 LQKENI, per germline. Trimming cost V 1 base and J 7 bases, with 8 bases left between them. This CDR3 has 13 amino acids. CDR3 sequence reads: CASSPQGTQPQHF. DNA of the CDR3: TGTGCCAGCTCACCACAAGGGACGCAGCCCCAGCATTTT.